This T cell receptor (beta chain) derives from a study of breast tumors, draining lymph nodes, adjacent tissues. This clonotype was seen at least ten times. Its antigen is not known. Breast cancer patients provided tissue from their axillary draining lymph nodes. Study findings and constraints: The data were judged consistent with most tumor T cells coming from lymph node and expanding in tumor. Tumor TCR diversity was below lymph nodes but above nontumor tissue. That most tumor T cells come from lymph nodes remained unproven. Luminal-like breast cancer showed significantly higher tumor–nontumor repertoire similarity than basal-like.

Trimming took off 6 bases at V and 0 bases at J, with 15 bases between the two ends. The V gene's germline CDR1 is MNHEY and CDR2 SVGEGT. The CDR3 runs to 16 residues. Each CDR3 protein is one row after TCRdb ran MiXCR on the multiplex PCR reads. This sample has around 150,000 distinct CDR3 sequences, with about 20% found just once. This chain links TRBV6-2 or TRBV6-3 with TRBJ1-3, with a weak D call TRBD1 (6 bases). This sequence was found in a female donor with breast cancer. Some clones in this sample may be carry-over from other donors' samples. Sequencing used axillary lymph node tissue. This CDR3 is CASRPQGEASGNTIYF. The CDR3 DNA reads TGTGCCAGCAGGCCACAGGGAGAGGCCTCTGGAAACACCATATATTTT.